This entry is about one TCR beta chain. The data stem from a study of blood T cell repertoires in COVID-19. Study in general: Acute and convalescent COVID-19 samples came from the United States, Italy and Spain. Sources were T cells, B-cell-depleted T cells, or PBMCs; the material itself was cDNA or gDNA.

Per germline, CDR1 SGHAT and CDR2 FQNNGV. Trimming stripped 5 bases from V and 3 bases from J, with 14 bases between. The CDR3 has 14 amino acids. Original methodology: Amplified reference gene primers provided the basis for estimating nucleated cell counts. TCRdb's copy holds only in-frame clones and misses some; the assay was immunoSEQ multiplex PCR. V and J calls and clone size follow that table, whereas D and trimming were derived from the DNA. Here the sample spans tens of thousands of clones, 75% to 85% being singletons. The receptor was isolated from a woman older than 75 with acute or convalescent COVID-19. The source material was peripheral blood. This rearrangement joins TRBV11-2 to TRBJ2-7, with TRBD1 as a possible D gene (5 bases). This CDR3 is CASSPRRAHYEQYF. The DNA of the CDR3 is TGTGCCAGCAGCCCCCGCAGGGCCCACTACGAGCAGTACTTC.